These 22 T cell receptor beta chains were sequenced from one sample in a study of vaccination and CD4 T cells after COVID-19. Treatment specified: roughly 11-day PBMC culture with coronavirus spike peptide pools or control peptides (ViraFEST assay). Investigators obtained the unexposed donor's CD4+ T cells before the COVID-19 pandemic (2011-2018). Their antigens remain unidentified. With the Oncomine TCR Beta short-read assay, DNA from cultured CD4+ T cells was sequenced. Once CD4+ T cells had been cultured, genomic DNA was extracted from them. TCRdb independently ran MiXCR on the PCR reads; one entry per CDR3 protein. Counted here are 9,000 to 10,000 distinct CDR3 sequences, 30% to 35% occurring once; the ten biggest clones make up approximately 18%. Sequencing used CD4+ T cells from blood, cultured in vitro. The receptors were sampled from a human donor in good health.

The rearrangement joins TRBV6-2 or TRBV6-3 to TRBJ1-1, with no clear D. The CDR3 sequence is 17 residues long. CDR1 is MNHEY and CDR2 is SVGEGT in the germline V gene. V lost 0 bases and J 0 bases, leaving 14 bases between the germline ends. CDR3 sequence: CASSYSLPPGMNTEAFF. The CDR3 region has the DNA TGTGCCAGCAGTTACTCGTTACCCCCTGGGATGAACACTGAAGCTTTCTTT.

The gene calls are TRBV28 and TRBJ2-1; 10 bases line up with TRBD2. Unmatched junction bases numbered 8, after V lost 3 bases and J lost 6 bases. Germline CDR1 MDHEN, CDR2 SYDVKM. This CDR3 is built from 16 residues. This CDR3 is CASSFSSGRSPNEQFF. The CDR3 DNA reads TGTGCCAGCAGTTTCTCTAGCGGGAGAAGTCCCAATGAGCAGTTCTTC.

This clonotype showed up just a few times. This chain joins TRBV20-1 and TRBJ2-7, with 9 bases identical to TRBD1. The CDR3 sequence is 15 residues long. The trim removed 3 bases at V and 6 bases at J, leaving 12 bases unmatched. Germline loops: CDR1 DFQATT, CDR2 SNEGSKA (reference sequence). CDR3 loop: CSARSPGQGLSEQYF. In DNA, the CDR3 is TGCAGTGCTAGGTCCCCGGGACAGGGTTTGAGCGAGCAGTACTTC.

The rearrangement links TRBV20-1 to TRBJ2-1, with D uncertain. In germline, CDR1 is DFQATT, CDR2 SNEGSKA (reference sequence). This CDR3 is built from 10 residues. The ends were cut back, 6 bases at V and 5 bases at J, with 5 bases in the middle. Here the CDR3 DNA reads TGCAGTGCCCCTGACAATGAGCAGTTCTTC. It encodes CSAPDNEQFF.

This clonotype was seen once. This chain connects TRBV4-3 to TRBJ2-2, with a tentative D call TRBD1 (5 bases). The CDR3 contains 14 residues. Germline CDR1 LGHNA, CDR2 YSLEER. V shed 6 bases and J shed 4 bases, with 12 bases lying between them. The CDR3 region is CASRPGHITGELFF. CDR3 DNA sequence: TGCGCCAGCAGGCCAGGACATATCACCGGGGAGCTGTTTTTT.

The chain joins TRBV21-1 to TRBJ2-3; TRBD1 is taken as the D call from the table, unchecked against the DNA. TRBV21-1 is a pseudogene locus. The CDR3 is 14 amino acids. DNA for the CDR3: TGTGCCAGCAGCAATAAGGGGTCCACAGATACGCAGTATTTT. Protein product: CASSNKGSTDTQYF.

This clonotype came up a few times. V is TRBV20-1 and J is TRBJ2-3, with 11 bases that match TRBD2. CDR1 and CDR2 (germline): DFQATT, SNEGSKA (reference sequence). V dropped 5 bases and J dropped 4; count of bases not matched to a gene: 8. CDR3 length: 15 amino acids. The CDR3 bases are TGCAGTGCTCAAAGCGGGACTAGCGGAGCAGATACGCAGTATTTT. Translating gives CSAQSGTSGADTQYF.

This clonotype has just a few counts. The CDR3 DNA reads TGCAGTGCTAAAGTAGCGGGAATTGATACGCAGTATTTT. This gives the protein CSAKVAGIDTQYF. The V gene is TRBV20-1, the J gene TRBJ2-3, with 8 bases that match TRBD2. Germline loops: CDR1 DFQATT, CDR2 SNEGSKA (reference sequence). V trimming: 4 bases; J trimming: 6 bases; junction bases outside the gene matches: 6. The CDR3 totals 13 residues.

A single count supports this clonotype. The chain has TRBV20-1 and TRBJ2-3; TRBD2 matches 10 bases. The CDR3 loop spans 15 amino acids. Germline CDR1 and CDR2: DFQATT and SNEGSKA (reference sequence). DNA for the CDR3: TGCGGCTGGGGGCCTAGCGGGAGTGTCACAGATACGCAGTATTTT. Protein product: CGWGPSGSVTDTQYF.

This clonotype has a handful of counts. The junction departs from the called germline gene at one end, perhaps through a read error. The chain couples TRBV7-7 to TRBJ2-3; D is undetermined. From germline, CDR1 is SSHAT and CDR2 FNYEAQ (reference sequence). The CDR3 sequence is 14 residues long. CDR3 loop: CASSLLSGVDTQYF. DNA of the CDR3: TGTGCTAGCAGCTTATTATCTGGGGTAGATACGCAGTATTTT. Full variable domain (missing parts from reference TRBV7-7 and TRBJ2-3): GAGVSQSPRYKVTKRGQDVTLRCDPISSHATLYWYQQALGQGPEFLTYFNYEAQPDKSGLPSDRFSAERPEGSISTLTIQRTEQRDSAMYRCASSLLSGVDTQYFGPGTRLTVL.

V is TRBV5-1 and J is TRBJ2-3, with 7 bases matching TRBD1. This CDR3 has 13 amino acids. The germline V gene has CDR1 SGHRS and CDR2 YFSETQ. Losses at the gene ends were 7 bases for V and 2 bases for J; bases not matched to a gene: 4. CDR3: CASRDRPTDTQYF. The CDR3 DNA is TGCGCCAGCCGGGACAGACCCACAGATACGCAGTATTTT.

V usage is TRBV3-1 and J usage is TRBJ2-7; D unresolved. CDR1 and CDR2 from the germline V gene are LGHDT and YNNKEL (reference sequence). V gave up 1 base and J gave up 0 bases, with 4 bases separating them. The CDR3 is 13 residues long. The CDR3 DNA follows: TGTGCCAGCAGCCAAGTGATCTCCTACGAGCAGTACTTC. Translation: CASSQVISYEQYF.

This rearrangement joins TRBV4-3 to TRBJ2-2; tentatively, D is TRBD1 or TRBD2 (7 bases each). In germline, CDR1 is LGHNA, CDR2 YSLEER. The CDR3 contains 18 residues. V lost 1 base and J lost 4, with 19 bases in between. The CDR3 spells CASSQAMWEGAITGELFF. CDR3 in DNA: TGCGCCAGCAGCCAAGCAATGTGGGAGGGGGCGATCACCGGGGAGCTGTTTTTT.

This clonotype was seen a handful of times. This sequence joins TRBV10-2 and TRBJ2-7; D remains ambiguous. Germline CDR1 is WSHSY and CDR2 is SAAADI. Trimming took 3 bases from V and 2 from J, leaving 5 bases between them. The CDR3 contains 12 residues. Here the CDR3 DNA reads TGCGCCAGCAGTGATATTACCTACGAGCAGTACTTC. It is translated as CASSDITYEQYF.

The gene calls are TRBV2 and TRBJ2-3; D gene unclear. In germline, CDR1 is SNHLY, CDR2 FYNNEI. V dropped 8 bases and J dropped 2 bases, with 17 bases sitting between them. The CDR3 loop spans 15 amino acids. CDR3 sequence (DNA): TGTGCCAGCCGGTACGGTTCGGGTCTCACAGATACGCAGTATTTT. Its translation is CASRYGSGLTDTQYF.

The V and J genes are TRBV6-1 and TRBJ2-5; 9 nucleotides line up with TRBD1. The CDR3 has 13 amino acids. CDR1 MNHNS and CDR2 SASEGT come from the germline V gene. J was trimmed by 9 bases and V by 7 bases; bases with no gene match: 9. Here the CDR3 DNA reads TGTGCCAGCACCGAGAGGCGGACAGGGGCCCAGTACTTC. It yields the protein CASTERRTGAQYF.

This clonotype was detected only a few times. The chain couples TRBV6-1 to TRBJ2-1; perhaps TRBD1 as D (6 bases). The length of the CDR3 is 15 residues. The germline V gene has CDR1 MNHNS and CDR2 SASEGT. V was trimmed by 7 bases and J by 7 bases, leaving 20 bases between them. For the CDR3, the DNA is TGTGCCAGCACCCACCTCCCAAGGGGGTTGAATGAGCAGTTCTTC. Translated, it gives CASTHLPRGLNEQFF.

This clonotype was counted once. The chain is built from TRBV2 and TRBJ2-7; D call uncertain. This CDR3 region has 14 residues. Germline values: CDR1 SNHLY, CDR2 FYNNEI. The V gene lost 3 bases and the J gene lost 5 bases, with 14 bases spanning the gap. As DNA, the CDR3 is TGTGCCAGCAGTGACTCGGTCTATCTGAACGAGCAGTACTTC. Encoded protein: CASSDSVYLNEQYF.

By its share, this clonotype is medium-sized. The chain joins TRBV20-1 to TRBJ1-2; possible D gene TRBD1, 5 bases. Trimming stripped 3 bases from V and 8 bases from J, with 16 bases between. CDR3 size: 13 residues. Per the germline V gene, CDR1 is DFQATT and CDR2 is SNEGSKA (reference sequence). As DNA, the CDR3 is TGCAGTGCTAGCATACAGGCGCGAGGGGGCTACACCTTC. Translated, it gives CSASIQARGGYTF.

In its sample, this clonotype is medium-sized (0.01 to 0.1%). The J gene is TRBJ1-2, the V gene TRBV20-1, with TRBD1 identical over 8 bases. The CDR3 extends over 14 amino acids. V trimming: 5 bases; J trimming: 6 bases; junction bases outside the gene matches: 11. Germline values: CDR1 DFQATT, CDR2 SNEGSKA (reference sequence). The CDR3 region is CSAVRQGRENGYTF. CDR3 nucleotide sequence: TGCAGTGCTGTCCGACAGGGGAGGGAGAATGGCTACACCTTC.

Only one count was recorded for this clonotype. The V and J genes are TRBV29-1 and TRBJ2-5; TRBD2 is a possible D gene (6 bases). V lost 5 bases to trimming and J lost 5 bases, with 15 bases between them. The CDR3 is made up of 13 amino acids. The V gene's germline CDR1 is SQVTM and CDR2 ANQGSEA. The CDR3 DNA follows: TGCAGCGTTACCTGGCTAGCGAGGGAGACCCAGTACTTC. Translated, it gives CSVTWLARETQYF.

CDR3 nucleotide sequence: TGTGCCAACCCGGCCGGGAATCAGCCCCAGCATTTT. It encodes CANPAGNQPQHF. V is TRBV27 and J is TRBJ1-5; D not certain. CDR1 and CDR2 from the germline V gene are MNHEY and SMNVEV (reference sequence). V was trimmed by 10 bases and J by 4 bases, leaving 11 bases between them. This CDR3 spans 12 amino acids.